This T cell receptor beta chain was recovered during a study of T cells in localized non-small cell lung cancer. Sequenced by immunoSEQ multiplex PCR; TCRdb stores in-frame clones only, minus some. The data contain roughly 21,000 clones, roughly 88% of them seen just once; the ten biggest clones take up 25% to 30%. Trimming at V came to 0 bases and at J to 8 bases, leaving 5 bases not matched to a gene. From germline, CDR1 is SGHRS and CDR2 YFSETQ. The CDR3 consists of 15 residues. This TCR was recovered from a male donor aged 60 or over with stage II lung adenocarcinoma. Here the sequenced sample was peripheral blood mononuclear cells, taken before any cancer treatment. This chain joins TRBV5-1 and TRBJ2-1; 10 bases are shared with TRBD2. CDR3 amino acids: CASSLASGSIDEQFF. The CDR3 nucleotides are TGCGCCAGCAGCTTGGCTAGCGGGAGTATCGATGAGCAGTTCTTC. The entire variable domain, with the rest obtained from reference TRBV5-1 and TRBJ2-1, is as follows: KAGVTQTPRYLIKTRGQQVTLSCSPISGHRSVSWYQQTPGQGLQFLFEYFSETQRNKGNFPGRFSGRQFSNSRSEMNVSTLELGDSALYLCASSLASGSIDEQFFGPGTRLTVL.